The rows below give T cell receptor beta chains drawn from one sample of a study of blood T cell repertoires in COVID-19. Method: immunoSEQ multiplex PCR; TCRdb's copy keeps in-frame clones and lacks some. Of approximately 390,000 clones in the sample, about 87% are singletons; the top ten hold about 9.4%. Sequencing was performed on PBMCs or T cells enriched from blood (not recorded which). The source is a woman aged 50 to 65 who had recovered from COVID-19. Both conserved end residues are part of each CDR3. D genes are given only for firm matches. Expanded clones are given a class, and other clones once, few, many or no size at all.

TRBV5-4,TRBD2,-,TRBJ2-7,TGTGCCAGCAGCTTGAATAGCGGGGGCTACGAGCAGTACTTC,CASSLNSGGYEQYF
TRBV6-2/TRBV6-3,-,-,TRBJ1-2,TGTGCCAGCAGTTACTCTCCGTGGCTCAGAAACTATGGCTACACCTTC,CASSYSPWLRNYGYTF
TRBV15,-,once,TRBJ1-6,TGTGCCACCAGCAGAGATAGCGCGGCAGGCGCCTATAATTCACCCCTCCACTTT,CATSRDSAAGAYNSPLHF
TRBV30,-,-,TRBJ1-2,TGTGCCTGGATGAGGGAGGCTAACTATGGCTACACCTTC,CAWMREANYGYTF
TRBV5-8,-,-,TRBJ1-3,TGTGCCAGCAGCTTGGGGTTTAAGCTCTCTGGAAACACCATATATTTT,CASSLGFKLSGNTIYF
TRBV6-5,-,-,TRBJ1-2,TGTGCCAGCAGCCTTACAGGGTTCCCTAACTATGGCTACACCTTC,CASSLTGFPNYGYTF
TRBV15,-,-,TRBJ1-4,TGTGCCACCAGCAGGGACGGGGCAACTAATGAAAAACTGTTTTTT,CATSRDGATNEKLFF
TRBV12-3/TRBV12-4,-,-,TRBJ1-5,TGTGCCAGCAGTTTTTCTGGCTATCAGCCCCAGCATTTT,CASSFSGYQPQHF
TRBV7-9,-,few,TRBJ2-7,TGTGCCAGCAGCTTAGACAGGGCTCCTGGAGAGCAGTACTTC,CASSLDRAPGEQYF
TRBV6-5,-,-,TRBJ1-2,TGTGCCAGCAGTCGACAGGAGAACTATGGCTACACCTTC,CASSRQENYGYTF
TRBV6-5,-,-,TRBJ1-2,TGTGCCAGCAGTTACAGCGGGAGCGGAACTAACTATGGCTACACCTTC,CASSYSGSGTNYGYTF
TRBV7-9,-,-,TRBJ2-1,TGTGCCAGCAGCTTAGATGCAGGGGTTTCGTTCTTC,CASSLDAGVSFF
TRBV30,-,-,TRBJ2-7,TGTGCCTGGAGCCCCAGGCAGTCCGGCCCCCTACGTCCCTACGAGCAGTACTTC,CAWSPRQSGPLRPYEQYF
TRBV28,TRBD2,-,TRBJ2-3,TGTGCCAGCAGTCCCGCCAGCGCGCTAGCGGGGGGCAGCACAGATACGCAGTATTTT,CASSPASALAGGSTDTQYF
TRBV19,TRBD1,-,TRBJ1-5,TGTGCCAGTAGTACCGACAGGGCCCCCCTCGGCAATCAGCCCCAGCATTTT,CASSTDRAPLGNQPQHF
TRBV27,TRBD2,-,TRBJ2-2,TGTGCCAGCAGTTTTCTAGCGGGGAGCACCGGGGAGCTGTTTTTT,CASSFLAGSTGELFF
TRBV5-5,-,-,TRBJ1-6,TGTGCCAGCAGCTTCGGGTCACCGAGCTCCTATAATTCACCCCTCCACTTT,CASSFGSPSSYNSPLHF
TRBV7-2,TRBD2,-,TRBJ2-2,TGTGCCAGCAGCCCGAGCGGGGCGAACACCGGGGAGCTGTTTTTT,CASSPSGANTGELFF
TRBV30,-,-,TRBJ2-2,TGTGCCTGGAGTTGGGAACAGGCCGTTGGCGGGGAGCTGTTTTTT,CAWSWEQAVGGELFF
TRBV2,TRBD1,-,TRBJ2-2,TGTGCCAGATCGACTGATTGGGACAGGGGCGACGGCGGGGAGCTGTTTTTT,CARSTDWDRGDGGELFF